This TCR beta chain was identified in a study of spatial heterogeneity in lung cancer. Germline assignment: CDR1 SGHTA and CDR2 FQGNSA. J lost 2 bases, V lost 1 base, and 7 bases had no gene match. The CDR3 extends over 17 amino acids. Noted time point: sample taken at primary tumor resection. TCRdb redid the calling of the 5' RACE reads with MiXCR, one entry per CDR3 protein. The table lists about 45,000 distinct CDR3 sequences, approximately 13% of them singletons. The TCR originated in a male donor with early-stage non-small cell lung cancer. Material: PBMCs, obtained at surgery. The V call is TRBV7-2, the J call TRBJ2-2; 7 positions agree with TRBD1. The CDR3 is CASSLVGQTLNTGELFF. The DNA of the CDR3 is TGTGCCAGCAGCTTAGTGGGACAGACGTTAAACACCGGGGAGCTGTTTTTT.